The present TCR beta chain was sequenced within a study of T-cell reconstitution after alpha-beta-depleted transplantation in children. Trimming removed 5 bases from V and 2 bases from J, with 15 bases in between. CDR1 is LGHNA, CDR2 YSLEER, per germline. This CDR3 spans 15 amino acids. A TCRbeta library incorporating unique molecular identifiers was prepared. TCRdb reprocessed the PCR reads via MiXCR and lists one record per CDR3 protein. The table lists 500,000 or so distinct CDR3 sequences, about 30% of them singletons. V and J are TRBV4-3 and TRBJ1-1; tentatively, D is TRBD1 (5 bases). Sequences were derived from PBMCs from the stem cell graft donor, sampled from the stem cell graft. The source is a human donor who donated a stem cell graft to a child with aplastic anemia. The CDR3 region is CASSVAGLSNTEAFF. In DNA, the CDR3 is TGCGCCAGCAGCGTAGCAGGGCTATCAAACACTGAAGCTTTCTTT.